The 11 T cell receptor beta chains reported below all come from one sample, sequenced in a study of blood T cell repertoires in COVID-19. Libraries were prepared by immunoSEQ multiplex PCR; TCRdb keeps only in-frame clonotypes and omits some of them. The sample has over 110,000 clones, about three quarters seen once. Sequencing input: peripheral blood. These receptor sequences come from an older woman with acute or convalescent COVID-19.

The chain couples TRBV5-4 to TRBJ2-7; D is possibly TRBD1 (6 bases). V lost 4 bases, J lost 0 bases, and 11 bases lay in between. CDR1 SGHNT and CDR2 YYREEE come from the germline V gene (reference sequence). This CDR3 region has 14 residues. The CDR3: CASSIDRSSYEQYF. CDR3 bases: TGTGCCAGCAGCATCGACAGGAGCTCCTACGAGCAGTACTTC.

The rearrangement uses TRBV5-1 and TRBJ2-1; 10 nucleotides align to TRBD1. CDR3 size: 15 residues. Trimming removed 4 bases from V and 8 bases from J; junction bases left unmatched: 9. Germline V lookup: CDR1 SGHRS, CDR2 YFSETQ. The CDR3 here is CASSKGQGSQYEQFF. CDR3 nucleotide sequence: TGCGCCAGCAGCAAGGGACAGGGGTCCCAATATGAGCAGTTCTTC.

This clone came up a few times. The chain is built from TRBV9 and TRBJ2-2; D unclear. There are 15 residues in the CDR3. V was shortened by 3 bases and J by 4 bases, with 13 bases between the two germline ends. Germline V gives CDR1 SGDLS, CDR2 YYNGEE. In DNA form, the CDR3 reads TGTGCCAGCAGCGCCCAGACAATGGGCACCGGGGAGCTGTTTTTT. Translated, it gives CASSAQTMGTGELFF.

The chain joins TRBV12-1 to TRBJ1-1; the listed D gene, TRBD1, was not tested against the DNA. TRBV12-1 has pseudogene status. The length of the CDR3 is 19 residues. DNA of the CDR3: TGTGCCAGCAGGTCTACTCCAGGGGGGACAGGCAACATGAACACTGAAGCTTTCTTT. It is translated as CASRSTPGGTGNMNTEAFF.

The chain has TRBV5-4 and TRBJ2-5; TRBD2 matches 11 bases. CDR1 and CDR2 (germline): SGHNT, YYREEE (reference sequence). The CDR3 sequence is 15 residues long. With 3 bases clipped from V and 5 bases from J, the junction kept 6 bases outside the gene matches. CDR3 sequence (DNA): TGTGCCAGCAGCTCCATTACTAGCGGGGGCGAGACCCAGTACTTC. Protein: CASSSITSGGETQYF.

This rearrangement joins TRBV25-1 to TRBJ2-3, with 8 bases that match TRBD2. Per the germline V gene, CDR1 is MGHDK and CDR2 is SYGVNS. The V segment lost 8 bases and the J segment 3 bases; nucleotides outside the gene matches: 4. The CDR3 covers 13 residues. Here the CDR3 reads CASSPGGTDTQYF. The DNA for the CDR3 is TGTGCCAGCTCGCCGGGAGGGACAGATACGCAGTATTTT.

The chain carries TRBV14 and TRBJ1-1; D may be TRBD1 (6 bases). V shed 4 bases and J shed 1 base, with 16 bases lying between them. Germline CDR1 and CDR2: SGHDN and FVKESK. The CDR3 sequence is 16 residues long. The CDR3 reads CASSPRTFRGNTEAFF. CDR3 bases: TGTGCCAGCAGCCCCCGAACTTTCAGGGGGAACACTGAAGCTTTCTTT.

The rearrangement uses TRBV27 and TRBJ1-2, with TRBD1 matching over 8 bases. Germline V lookup: CDR1 MNHEY, CDR2 SMNVEV (reference sequence). The CDR3 runs 15 residues. J was trimmed by 0 bases and V by 8 bases; bases with no gene match: 8. The CDR3 reads CASFDRGPTNYGYTF. CDR3 nucleotide sequence: TGTGCCAGCTTTGACAGGGGACCTACTAACTATGGCTACACCTTC.

Only a few counts were recorded for this clone. The V gene is TRBV28, the J gene TRBJ2-2, with 8 bases identical to TRBD2. Trimming cost V 5 bases and J 4 bases; bases outside gene matches: 6. CDR1 is MDHEN, CDR2 SYDVKM, per germline. This CDR3 spans 15 amino acids. CDR3 DNA: TGTGCCAGCAGTAAAGGACTAGCTCGCACCGGGGAGCTGTTTTTT. Residues: CASSKGLARTGELFF.

The V gene is TRBV3-1 (or the pseudogene TRBV3-2), the J gene TRBJ1-1; possibly TRBD1 for D (5 bases). Germline V lookup: CDR1 LGHDT, CDR2 YNNKEL (reference sequence). This CDR3 is built from 11 residues. With 4 bases removed from V and 8 bases from J, the gap between germline ends came to 8 bases. CDR3 DNA: TGTGCCAGCAGCCTTCAGGGAGAAGCTTTCTTT. It translates to CASSLQGEAFF.

The rearrangement uses TRBV6-5 and TRBJ1-3; a weak D match, TRBD1 (6 bases). V was shortened by 5 bases and J by 4 bases, with 15 bases between the two germline ends. Germline V gives CDR1 MNHEY, CDR2 SVGAGI. CDR3 length: 15 amino acids. The CDR3: CASSPQGIGGNTIYF. The CDR3, as DNA: TGTGCCAGCAGTCCTCAGGGGATAGGAGGAAACACCATATATTTT.